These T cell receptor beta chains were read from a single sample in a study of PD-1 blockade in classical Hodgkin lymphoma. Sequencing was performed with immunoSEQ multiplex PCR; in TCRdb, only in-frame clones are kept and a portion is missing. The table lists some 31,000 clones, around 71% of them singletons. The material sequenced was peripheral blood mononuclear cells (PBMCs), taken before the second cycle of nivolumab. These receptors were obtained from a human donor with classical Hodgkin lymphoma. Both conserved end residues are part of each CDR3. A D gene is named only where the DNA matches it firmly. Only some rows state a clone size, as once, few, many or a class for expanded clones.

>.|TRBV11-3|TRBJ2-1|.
CASSVGPVNEQFF
TGTGCCAGCAGCGTGGGCCCGGTGAATGAGCAGTTCTTC
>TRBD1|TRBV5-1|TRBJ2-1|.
CASSLEGANPPEQFF
TGCGCCAGCAGCTTGGAGGGGGCGAATCCTCCCGAGCAGTTCTTC
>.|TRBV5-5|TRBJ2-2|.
CASSSEGGPNTGELFF
TGTGCCAGCAGCTCAGAGGGGGGTCCGAACACCGGGGAGCTGTTTTTT
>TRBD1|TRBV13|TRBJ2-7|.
CASRPMDRGGYEQYF
TGTGCCAGCAGGCCAATGGACAGGGGGGGCTACGAGCAGTACTTC
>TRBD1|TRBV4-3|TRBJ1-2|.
CASSQFQGAGDGYTF
TGCGCCAGCAGCCAATTCCAGGGGGCCGGGGATGGCTACACCTTC
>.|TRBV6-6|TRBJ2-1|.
CASSFSGNEQFF
TGTGCCAGCAGTTTCTCGGGAAATGAGCAGTTCTTC
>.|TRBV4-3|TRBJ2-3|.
CASSQGGGQYF
TGCGCCAGCAGCCAAGGAGGGGGGCAGTATTTT
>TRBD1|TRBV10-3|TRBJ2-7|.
CAISDTDRPRHEQYF
TGTGCCATCAGTGATACGGACAGGCCACGCCACGAGCAGTACTTC
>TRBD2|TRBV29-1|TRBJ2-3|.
CSVVLAGDSWDTQYF
TGCAGCGTTGTCCTAGCGGGGGACTCGTGGGATACGCAGTATTTT
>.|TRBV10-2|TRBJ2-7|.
CASSDGPYEQYF
TGCGCCAGCAGTGACGGTCCCTACGAGCAGTACTTC
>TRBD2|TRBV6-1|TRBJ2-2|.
CASSARTSGGRANTGELFF
TGTGCCAGCAGTGCCCGGACTAGCGGGGGGCGGGCGAACACCGGGGAGCTGTTTTTT
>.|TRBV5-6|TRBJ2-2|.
CASSFTVGLSNTGELFF
TGTGCCAGCAGCTTCACGGTGGGACTTTCGAACACCGGGGAGCTGTTTTTT
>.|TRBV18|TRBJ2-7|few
CASSPYRGPYEQYF
TGTGCCAGCTCACCTTATCGGGGGCCCTACGAGCAGTACTTC
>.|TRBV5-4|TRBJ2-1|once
CASSLFSVNEQFF
TGTGCCAGCAGCTTGTTTAGCGTTAATGAGCAGTTCTTC
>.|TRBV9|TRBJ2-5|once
CASSVAPLSGFQETQYF
TGTGCCAGCAGCGTAGCACCTCTTAGCGGTTTCCAAGAGACCCAGTACTTC
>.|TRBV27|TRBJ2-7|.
CASSLQGFLSYEQYF
TGTGCCAGCAGTCTCCAGGGGTTCCTCTCCTACGAGCAGTACTTC
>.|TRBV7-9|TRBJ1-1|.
CASSLGKEAFF
TGTGCCAGCAGCTTGGGCAAGGAAGCTTTCTTT
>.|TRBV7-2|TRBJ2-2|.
CASSLESGGELFF
TGTGCCAGCAGCTTAGAGAGTGGCGGGGAGCTGTTTTTT
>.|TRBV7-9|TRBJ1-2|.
CASSSSTATANYGYTF
TGTGCCAGCAGCTCGTCGACAGCCACGGCTAACTATGGCTACACCTTC
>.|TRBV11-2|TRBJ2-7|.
CASSLGLTSYEQYF
TGTGCCAGCAGCTTAGGCCTCACCTCCTACGAGCAGTACTTC
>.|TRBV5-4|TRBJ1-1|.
CASSLGPGTEAFF
TGTGCCAGCAGCTTGGGGCCGGGCACTGAAGCTTTCTTT
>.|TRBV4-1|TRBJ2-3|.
CASSQGWISTDTQYF
TGCGCCAGCAGCCAAGGATGGATAAGCACAGATACGCAGTATTTT
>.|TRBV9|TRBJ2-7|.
CASSVAFAPNLNEQYF
TGTGCCAGCAGCGTAGCTTTTGCGCCAAACCTCAACGAGCAGTACTTC
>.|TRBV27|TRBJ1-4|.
CASSYGEKLFF
TGTGCCAGCAGTTACGGTGAAAAACTGTTTTTT
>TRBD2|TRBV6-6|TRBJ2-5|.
CASSQSGGAGETQYF
TGTGCCAGCAGCCAGAGCGGGGGGGCCGGAGAGACCCAGTACTTC
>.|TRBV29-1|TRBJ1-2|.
CSVGGGHTF
TGCAGCGTTGGGGGGGGGCACACCTTC
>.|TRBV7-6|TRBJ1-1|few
CASSRDRSTEAFF
TGTGCCAGCAGCCGAGACAGGTCGACCGAAGCTTTCTTT
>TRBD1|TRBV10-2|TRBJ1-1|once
CASSDVRGNAEAFF
TGCGCCAGCAGTGATGTCAGGGGGAATGCTGAAGCTTTCTTT
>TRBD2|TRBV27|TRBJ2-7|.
CASSLSLAGANEQYF
TGTGCCAGCAGTTTATCCCTAGCGGGGGCTAACGAGCAGTACTTC
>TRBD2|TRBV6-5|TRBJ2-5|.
CASSYRLAGTQETQYF
TGTGCCAGCAGTTACAGGCTAGCGGGGACCCAAGAGACCCAGTACTTC
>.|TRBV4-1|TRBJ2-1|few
CASSQDRGGAASYNEQFF
TGCGCCAGCAGCCAAGATAGGGGGGGAGCGGCTTCCTACAATGAGCAGTTCTTC
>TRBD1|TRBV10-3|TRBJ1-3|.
CAISGQGVEGNTIYF
TGTGCCATCAGTGGACAGGGGGTTGAAGGAAACACCATATATTTT
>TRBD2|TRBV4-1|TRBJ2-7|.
CASSQDRTSGRVYEQYF
TGCGCCAGCAGCCAAGATCGGACTAGCGGGAGGGTCTACGAGCAGTACTTC
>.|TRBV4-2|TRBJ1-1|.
CASSQVRLATGRGDNEAFF
TGTGCCAGCAGCCAAGTTCGGTTAGCGACGGGACGCGGGGATAATGAAGCTTTCTTT
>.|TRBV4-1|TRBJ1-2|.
CASSPIPGGGYGYTF
TGCGCCAGCAGCCCCATCCCGGGGGGGGGCTATGGCTACACCTTC
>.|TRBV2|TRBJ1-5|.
CASSGLRNQPQHF
TGTGCCAGCAGCGGACTCCGCAATCAGCCCCAGCATTTT
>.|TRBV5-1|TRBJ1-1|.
CASSLEGGNTEAFF
TGCGCCAGCAGCTTGGAGGGGGGCAACACTGAAGCTTTCTTT
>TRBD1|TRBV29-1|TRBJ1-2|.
CSVRDRSSHGYTF
TGCAGCGTTCGGGACAGATCCTCGCATGGCTACACCTTC
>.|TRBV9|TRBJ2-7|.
CASSAGEYEVTQYF
TGTGCCAGCAGCGCGGGAGAATATGAGGTTACCCAGTACTTC
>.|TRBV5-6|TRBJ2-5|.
CASSLAAVQNQETQYF
TGTGCCAGCAGCTTGGCCGCGGTACAGAACCAAGAGACCCAGTACTTC
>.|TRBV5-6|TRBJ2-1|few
CASSRDDDDEQFF
TGTGCCAGCAGCCGGGACGACGACGATGAGCAGTTCTTC
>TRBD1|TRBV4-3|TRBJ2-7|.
CASSQITGVGEQYF
TGCGCCAGCAGCCAAATAACAGGGGTAGGCGAGCAGTACTTC
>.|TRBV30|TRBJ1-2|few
CAWGLGDYGYTF
TGTGCCTGGGGCCTGGGGGACTATGGCTACACCTTC
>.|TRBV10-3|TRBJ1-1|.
CAIRDSHTEAFF
TGTGCCATCAGGGACAGCCACACTGAAGCTTTCTTT
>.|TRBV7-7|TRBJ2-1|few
CASSLDPGTNNEQFF
TGTGCTAGCAGCTTAGACCCAGGGACGAACAATGAGCAGTTCTTC
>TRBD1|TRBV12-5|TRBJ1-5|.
CASGLGEKGASNQPQHF
TGTGCTAGTGGTTTGGGGGAGAAGGGGGCAAGCAATCAGCCCCAGCATTTT
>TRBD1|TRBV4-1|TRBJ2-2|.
CASSQDLGTGGTGELFF
TGCGCCAGCAGCCAAGATTTGGGGACAGGGGGCACCGGGGAGCTGTTTTTT
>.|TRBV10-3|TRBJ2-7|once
CATRDLSGEQYF
TGTGCCACCCGGGACCTGTCGGGGGAGCAGTACTTC
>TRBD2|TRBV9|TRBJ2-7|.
CASSETTGGEQYF
TGTGCCAGCAGCGAGACCACCGGGGGGGAGCAGTACTTC
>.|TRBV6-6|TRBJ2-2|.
CASSYRESGELFF
TGTGCCAGCAGTTATAGGGAATCCGGGGAGCTGTTTTTT
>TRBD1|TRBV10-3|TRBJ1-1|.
CAISTDRDTEAFF
TGTGCCATCAGCACCGACAGGGACACTGAAGCTTTCTTT
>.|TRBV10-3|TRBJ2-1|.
CAISEPQVTNEQFF
TGTGCCATCAGTGAGCCTCAGGTTACAAATGAGCAGTTCTTC